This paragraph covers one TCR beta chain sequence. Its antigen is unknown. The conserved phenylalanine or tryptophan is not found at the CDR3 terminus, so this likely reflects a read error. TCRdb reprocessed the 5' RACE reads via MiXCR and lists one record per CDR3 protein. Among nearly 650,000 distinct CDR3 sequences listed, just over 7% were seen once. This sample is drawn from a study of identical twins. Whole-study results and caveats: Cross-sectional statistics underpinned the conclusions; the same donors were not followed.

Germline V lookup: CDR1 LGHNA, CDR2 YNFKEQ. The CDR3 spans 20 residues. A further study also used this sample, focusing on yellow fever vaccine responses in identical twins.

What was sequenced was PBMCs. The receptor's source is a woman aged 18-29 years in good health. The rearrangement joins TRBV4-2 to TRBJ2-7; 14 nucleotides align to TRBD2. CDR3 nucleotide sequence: TGTGCTAGCAGCCAAGAAGTTAATGGACTAGCGGGAGGATTCTCCTACGAGCAGTACTTA. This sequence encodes CASSQEVNGLAGGFSYEQYL.